These 5 T cell receptor beta chains were all obtained from the same sample, sequenced in a study of CD8 T cells in Susac syndrome. Random hexamers were used to reverse transcribe roughly 0.5 to 1 ug of RNA. TCRdb ran MiXCR on the immunoSEQ multiplex PCR reads and lists one entry per CDR3 protein. The sample has some 300,000 distinct CDR3 sequences; 65% to 90% are singletons. Sequencing was carried out using CD8+ T cells from PBMCs. These receptors were taken from a human donor with multiple sclerosis.

The rearrangement joins TRBV3-1 to TRBJ2-2, with a tentative D call TRBD2 (5 bases). V dropped 4 bases and J dropped 5 bases, with 17 bases sitting between them. Germline V gene sequence: CDR1 LGHDT, CDR2 YNNKEL (reference sequence). This CDR3 spans 16 amino acids. CDR3 region: CASSPPRADWTGELFF. The CDR3 bases are TGTGCCAGCAGCCCCCCTCGAGCGGATTGGACCGGGGAGCTGTTTTTT.

The chain links TRBV2 to TRBJ2-4, with 11 bases fitting TRBD1. Per germline, CDR1 SNHLY and CDR2 FYNNEI. V was pared by 5 bases and J by 2 bases, with 5 bases of the junction left unmatched. This CDR3 contains 16 residues. The chain's CDR3 is CASSLGTGGTKNIQYF. CDR3 nucleotide sequence: TGTGCCAGCAGTTTAGGGACAGGGGGGACCAAAAACATTCAGTACTTC.

The chain uses TRBV9 and TRBJ1-2, with 9 bases aligning to TRBD1. Germline CDR1 SGDLS, CDR2 YYNGEE. The CDR3 sequence is 15 residues long. J lost 7 bases, V lost 3 bases, and 10 bases had no gene match. The CDR3 loop reads CASSGTGQGISGYTF. DNA for the CDR3: TGTGCCAGCAGCGGGACGGGACAGGGCATCTCTGGCTACACCTTC.

This clonotype has a single count. V usage is TRBV13 and J usage is TRBJ2-7; D gene uncertain. There are 15 residues in the CDR3. Germline values: CDR1 PRHDT, CDR2 FYEKMQ (reference sequence). Trimming cost V 5 bases and J 0 bases, with 14 bases left between them. CDR3 sequence: CASSRGSPGSYEQYF. The CDR3 region has the DNA TGTGCCAGCAGCCGAGGAAGCCCCGGCTCCTACGAGCAGTACTTC.

In this sample, this clonotype turned up once. The DNA of the CDR3 is TGTGCCAGCAGTTATCAGCGGGGGGCACCAACCGGGGAGCTGTTTTTT. As protein: CASSYQRGAPTGELFF. The chain is built from TRBV6-5 and TRBJ2-2; the match to TRBD2 covers 9 bases. The CDR3 loop spans 16 amino acids. The germline V gene has CDR1 MNHEY and CDR2 SVGAGI. V shed 3 bases, J shed 5 bases, and the junction held 7 bases outside the gene matches.